The clone carrying this T cell receptor (beta chain) was seen at least ten times. 5'RACE template switching added a universal primer site and UMIs to TCR cDNA. TCRdb re-derived calls from the 5' RACE reads in MiXCR, one entry per CDR3 protein. The data show 65,000 to 90,000 distinct CDR3 sequences, with more than 10% seen just once and 20% to 25% held by the top ten. This sample was taken from a study of T cells after yellow fever vaccination. General study findings and limits: Researchers cautioned that FACS-sorted repertoires could harbor abundant clonotypes contaminating from the bulk population.

Losses at the gene ends were 6 bases for V and 6 bases for J; bases not matched to a gene: 9. This CDR3 contains 15 residues. The germline gives CDR1 SNHLY, CDR2 FYNNEI. This clonotype was sampled from a man aged 18-30 years who received the YFV17D yellow fever vaccine. This rearrangement joins TRBV2 to TRBJ2-3, with 10 bases lining up with TRBD1. The sample consisted of CD8+ T cells not binding an NS4B(214-222) dextramer, sorted from PBMCs, taken approximately 22 days after the first yellow fever vaccination. The CDR3 nucleotides are TGTGCCAGCAGGGGGGACAGGGGATCCGGGGATACGCAGTATTTT. Its protein product is CASRGDRGSGDTQYF. The entire variable domain, with the rest obtained from reference TRBV2 and TRBJ2-3, is as follows: EPEVTQTPSHQVTQMGQEVILRCVPISNHLYFYWYRQILGQKVEFLVSFYNNEISEKSEIFDDQFSVERPDGSNFTLKIRSTKLEDSAMYFCASRGDRGSGDTQYFGPGTRLTVL.